A single sample gave rise to the 29 T cell receptor beta chains below, sequenced in a study of CD8+ T cells in alopecia areata. Reverse transcription of extracted RNA yielded cDNA, which provided the sequencing template. TCRdb's table, derived via immunoSEQ multiplex PCR, lists solely in-frame clones and lacks some. The sample contains around 97,000 clones, under 90% of which appear only once. Documented treatment: oral pan-JAK inhibitor, 5-10 mg twice daily. Specimen: CD8+ T cells sorted from blood, collected at approximately week 30, from a patient treated with tofacitinib. The origin of the receptors is a human donor with alopecia areata.

The rearrangement joins TRBV6-1 to TRBJ2-7; the D call may be TRBD1 or TRBD2 (6 bases each). The V gene lost 2 bases and the J gene lost 2 bases, with 7 bases spanning the gap. Germline assignment: CDR1 MNHNS and CDR2 SASEGT. The CDR3 extends over 13 amino acids. The CDR3 DNA reads as TGTGCCAGCAGTGAAAGGGGGGCCTACGAGCAGTACTTC. Translating it yields CASSERGAYEQYF.

The V call is TRBV15, the J call TRBJ2-3, with a possible D match to TRBD1 (5 bases). Germline-derived CDR1 and CDR2 are LNHNV and YYDKDF (reference sequence). Deletions cut 0 bases from V and 7 bases from J, with 14 bases between. CDR3 length equals 15 residues. Here the CDR3 reads CATSREVQGENTQYF. CDR3 coding DNA: TGTGCCACCAGCAGAGAAGTGCAGGGTGAAAATACGCAGTATTTT.

V and J are TRBV19 and TRBJ1-1; unclear D gene. This CDR3 is 15 amino acids long. Trimming took off 1 base at V and 0 bases at J, with 9 bases between the two ends. Germline CDR1 is LNHDA and CDR2 is SQIVND (reference sequence). Written as DNA, the CDR3 is TGTGCCAGTAGTATAGGTTACGGTCTGAACACTGAAGCTTTCTTT. Amino acids: CASSIGYGLNTEAFF.

The chain has TRBV5-1 and TRBJ2-1; D unresolved. CDR3 length equals 14 residues. V shed 0 bases and J shed 8 bases, with 12 bases lying between them. CDR1 SGHRS and CDR2 YFSETQ come from the germline V gene. CDR3 amino acids: CASSLDWRLDEQFF. In DNA, the CDR3 is TGCGCCAGCAGCTTGGATTGGCGTCTCGATGAGCAGTTCTTC.

The chain uses TRBV21-1 and TRBJ2-1; the table's TRBD2 call for D was not verified on the DNA. TRBV21-1 is given as a pseudogene. CDR3 length: 11 amino acids. In DNA form, the CDR3 reads TGTGCCAGCAGCAGTTTCCGGGTCGAATTCTTC. Protein sequence: CASSSFRVEFF.

The V gene is TRBV5-1, the J gene TRBJ2-3, with 11 bases identical to TRBD2. J was trimmed by 1 base and V by 0 bases; bases with no gene match: 16. Per germline, CDR1 SGHRS and CDR2 YFSETQ. The CDR3 runs 21 residues. The DNA for the CDR3 is TGCGCCAGCAGCTTGGTTATCTCACTAGCGGGAGACGATCTGGGCACAGATACGCAGTATTTT. Translation: CASSLVISLAGDDLGTDTQYF.

This chain uses TRBV7-8 with TRBJ2-7; D is unresolved. Germline V CDR1 and CDR2: SGHVS, FQNEAQ. Deletions cut 4 bases from V and 2 bases from J, with 9 bases between. This CDR3 is built from 13 residues. CDR3 loop: CASSYDTTYEQYF. DNA for the CDR3: TGTGCCAGCAGCTATGATACGACCTACGAGCAGTACTTC.

This clone was recorded a few times. The chain combines TRBV30 with TRBJ1-1; 8 positions match TRBD1. V lost 3 bases, J lost 9 bases, and 12 bases stayed unmatched. Germline lookup yields CDR1 GTSNPN and CDR2 SVGIG (reference sequence). The CDR3 is made up of 14 amino acids. The CDR3 region is CAWREDRGSSKAFF. CDR3 bases: TGTGCCTGGAGAGAAGACAGGGGCTCTTCTAAAGCTTTCTTT.

The rearrangement links TRBV6-5 to TRBJ2-3; no reliable D call. The CDR3 loop spans 13 amino acids. Germline V gives CDR1 MNHEY, CDR2 SVGAGI. Trimming cost V 8 bases and J 0 bases, with 9 bases left between them. DNA of the CDR3: TGTGCCAGCGGCGGAACTAGCACAGATACGCAGTATTTT. Amino acid sequence: CASGGTSTDTQYF.

This chain uses TRBV7-9 with TRBJ2-7; D possibly corresponds to TRBD2 (6 bases). The CDR3 contains 12 residues. In germline, CDR1 is SEHNR, CDR2 FQNEAQ (reference sequence). V lost 5 bases, J lost 3 bases, and 8 bases lay in between. DNA of the CDR3: TGTGCCAGCAGCGGGACTGTCTACGAGCAGTACTTC. It codes for CASSGTVYEQYF.

CDR3 sequence reads: CASSQDELATDTQYF. The CDR3 DNA reads as TGCGCCAGCAGCCAAGATGAGTTGGCGACAGATACGCAGTATTTT. The chain has TRBV4-1 and TRBJ2-3; no definite D call. Germline V gene lookup returns CDR1 MGHRA and CDR2 YSYEKL. The V end lost 0 bases, the J end lost 3 bases, and 10 bases lay between the germline ends. The CDR3 runs 15 residues.

The V gene is TRBV12-5, the J gene TRBJ2-5, with TRBD1 identical over 7 bases. V was pared by 8 bases and J by 5 bases, with 11 bases of the junction left unmatched. Germline V gene lookup returns CDR1 LGHNT and CDR2 FRNRAP. CDR3 length: 14 amino acids. The CDR3 nucleotides read TGTGCTAGTCCACCCGACAGGGTAGGTGAGACCCAGTACTTC. Translating it yields CASPPDRVGETQYF.

J is TRBJ2-7 and V is TRBV4-2; TRBD2 aligns across 12 bases. This CDR3 region has 18 residues. Germline CDR1 reads LGHNA; CDR2 reads YNFKEQ. The V and J ends lost 1 base and 4 bases, in that order; junction bases with no gene match: 11. Written as DNA, the CDR3 is TGTGCCAGCAGCCAAGTGCCGGCCACTAGCGGGAGGTGGTACGAGCAGTACTTC. The encoded protein is CASSQVPATSGRWYEQYF.

The gene calls are TRBV27 and TRBJ2-2, with 9 bases lining up with TRBD1. V was clipped by 7 bases and J by 7 bases; unmatched bases: 10. The CDR3 is made up of 15 amino acids. CDR1 is MNHEY and CDR2 is SMNVEV in the germline V gene (reference sequence). CDR3 amino acids: CASTIMTGGFGELFF. As DNA, the CDR3 is TGTGCCAGCACCATAATGACAGGGGGATTCGGGGAGCTGTTTTTT.

The rearrangement joins TRBV6-5 to TRBJ2-1; D unresolved. V lost 0 bases, J lost 8 bases, and 17 bases lay in between. The CDR3 consists of 16 residues. Germline loops: CDR1 MNHEY, CDR2 SVGAGI. CDR3 DNA sequence: TGTGCCAGCAGTTACTCGAGGTACAGTCCGCACTATGAGCAGTTCTTC. Translating gives CASSYSRYSPHYEQFF.

The table lists this clone with a few counts. The chain is built from TRBV29-1 and TRBJ2-1, with 7 bases aligning to TRBD1. The CDR3 sequence is 16 residues long. In germline, CDR1 is SQVTM, CDR2 ANQGSEA. Losses at the gene ends were 0 bases for V and 1 base for J; bases not matched to a gene: 6. CDR3 loop: CSVEDPDRASYNEQFF. CDR3 DNA sequence: TGCAGCGTTGAAGACCCCGACAGGGCATCCTACAATGAGCAGTTCTTC.

The chain has TRBV27 and TRBJ2-3; tentative D call: TRBD1 (6 bases). V shed 0 bases and J shed 2 bases, with 12 bases lying between them. The CDR3 is made up of 16 amino acids. CDR1 is MNHEY and CDR2 is SMNVEV in the germline V gene (reference sequence). The CDR3: CASSLSRGQITDTQYF. The CDR3 region has the DNA TGTGCCAGCAGTTTATCGCGTGGACAGATCACAGATACGCAGTATTTT.

This clone came up once. The CDR3 DNA sequence: TGTGCCAGTAGTCTGGATTCCTTTGGCAATCAGCCCCAGCATTTT. Its protein is CASSLDSFGNQPQHF. The rearrangement joins TRBV19 to TRBJ1-5, with no clear D. The germline CDR1 and CDR2 sequences are LNHDA and SQIVND (reference sequence). The CDR3 is 15 amino acids. V was pared by 5 bases and J by 2 bases, with 13 bases between. Full variable domain (missing parts from reference TRBV19 and TRBJ1-5): DGGITQSPKYLFRKEGQNVTLSCEQNLNHDAMYWYRQDPGQGLRLIYYSQIVNDFQKGDIAEGYSVSREKKESFPLTVTSAQKNPTAFYLCASSLDSFGNQPQHFGDGTRLSIL.

The V gene is TRBV5-1, the J gene TRBJ2-7, with 9 bases that match TRBD1. The germline gives CDR1 SGHRS, CDR2 YFSETQ. Trimming cost V 4 bases and J 2 bases; bases outside gene matches: 7. There are 15 residues in the CDR3. As DNA, the CDR3 is TGCGCCAGCAGCGAGGGACAGGGAGGAACCTACGAGCAGTACTTC. Its translation: CASSEGQGGTYEQYF.

This clone has only one observation. The CDR3 nucleotides are TGTGCCTCTACGGACAGGGCACATGAGCAGTTCTTC. Protein product: CASTDRAHEQFF. This chain connects TRBV19 to TRBJ2-3; 8 bases fit TRBD1. The J call may be wrong; the DNA end is better matched by TRBJ2-1. The V gene's germline CDR1 is LNHDA and CDR2 SQIVND (reference sequence). This CDR3 contains 12 residues.

This clone appeared a few times. The rearrangement joins TRBV29-1 to TRBJ2-7; TRBD1 aligns across 7 bases. The V segment lost 2 bases and the J segment 4 bases; nucleotides outside the gene matches: 5. This CDR3 has 13 residues. CDR1 and CDR2 from the germline V gene are SQVTM and ANQGSEA. The CDR3, as DNA: TGCAGCGTTGAAAGGGGCAGGGGGTACGAGCAGTACTTC. This encodes CSVERGRGYEQYF.

This chain connects TRBV29-1 to TRBJ2-1; TRBD1 matches at 7 bases. The germline CDR1 and CDR2 sequences are SQVTM and ANQGSEA. The CDR3 length is 13 residues. J lost 4 bases, V lost 5 bases, and 5 bases had no gene match. The chain's CDR3 is CSVRDSLYNEQFF. CDR3 coding DNA: TGCAGCGTTCGGGACAGCCTATACAATGAGCAGTTCTTC.

The chain carries TRBV30 and TRBJ2-1, with D maybe TRBD2 (5 bases). The germline V gene has CDR1 GTSNPN and CDR2 SVGIG (reference sequence). The V end lost 4 bases, the J end lost 10 bases, and 11 bases lay between the germline ends. This CDR3 is built from 11 residues. DNA of the CDR3: TGTGCCTGGATGCAAAGCGGCGAGCAGTTCTTC. Protein: CAWMQSGEQFF.

This chain uses TRBV7-9 with TRBJ2-3, with a possible D match to TRBD2 (6 bases). Germline lookup yields CDR1 SEHNR and CDR2 FQNEAQ (reference sequence). The V gene lost 5 bases and the J gene lost 4 bases, with 10 bases spanning the gap. CDR3 size: 13 residues. CDR3 in amino acids: CASSPGTSDTQYF. Here the CDR3 DNA reads TGTGCCAGCAGCCCGGGGACTTCAGATACGCAGTATTTT.

DNA for the CDR3: TGTGCCAGCAGCGTATGGGCGGGAACTATCAACAATGAGCAGTTCTTC. Translating gives CASSVWAGTINNEQFF. The V call is TRBV9, the J call TRBJ2-1; TRBD2 might be the D (6 bases). V was pared by 1 base and J by 5 bases, with 16 bases between. The germline V gene has CDR1 SGDLS and CDR2 YYNGEE. The CDR3 runs 16 residues.

V is TRBV7-9 and J is TRBJ2-7; no reliable D call. Germline lookup yields CDR1 SEHNR and CDR2 FQNEAQ (reference sequence). The germline V and J ends were trimmed by 8 bases and 1 base, with 9 bases remaining between them. The CDR3 runs 12 residues. CDR3 nucleotide sequence: TGTGCCAGCGCTTTGGGGTCCTACGAGCAGTACTTC. This codes for CASALGSYEQYF.

This sequence joins TRBV7-9 and TRBJ2-7; TRBD1 aligns across 9 bases. Per the germline V gene, CDR1 is SEHNR and CDR2 is FQNEAQ (reference sequence). This CDR3 comprises 14 residues. V shed 4 bases and J 5 bases; nucleotides not matched to a gene: 6. CDR3 DNA: TGTGCCAGCAGCTCACCGGGACAGGGTAACGAGCAGTACTTC. Translating gives CASSSPGQGNEQYF. Based on the CDR3 plus reference TRBV7-9 and TRBJ2-7, the full variable domain is DTGVSQNPRHKITKRGQNVTFRCDPISEHNRLYWYRQTLGQGPEFLTYFQNEAQLEKSRLLSDRFSAERPKGSFSTLEIQRTEQGDSAMYLCASSSPGQGNEQYFGPGTRLTVT.

The chain links TRBV4-1 to TRBJ2-1, with D maybe TRBD2 (6 bases). V gave up 1 base and J gave up 4 bases, with 8 bases separating them. The CDR3 extends over 14 amino acids. The V gene's germline CDR1 is MGHRA and CDR2 YSYEKL. CDR3 residues: CASSQAGTYNEQFF. In nucleotides, the CDR3 is TGCGCCAGCAGCCAAGCGGGGACTTACAATGAGCAGTTCTTC.

The V gene is TRBV4-2, the J gene TRBJ2-3, with 14 nucleotides matching TRBD2. Trimming at V came to 4 bases and at J to 6 bases, leaving 3 bases not matched to a gene. The CDR3 spans 15 residues. Per the germline V gene, CDR1 is LGHNA and CDR2 is YNFKEQ. Here the CDR3 DNA reads TGTGCCAGCAGCCCGGGACTAGCGGGGGACGATACGCAGTATTTT. The encoded protein is CASSPGLAGDDTQYF.